One and the same sample provided the 2 T cell receptor beta chains below, sequenced in a study of vaccination effects on CD4 cells after COVID-19. These receptors have no identified antigens. Investigators separated out CD4+ T cells once around nine days of culture had passed. Generated by immunoSEQ multiplex PCR, the TCRdb table keeps only in-frame clones and is missing some. The sample shows tens of thousands of clones, about 74% of them seen only once. Sequences were derived from CD4+ T cells from PBMCs cultured without peptide, sampled before COVID-19 vaccination. These receptors were obtained from a human donor who had a prior SARS-CoV-2 infection.

V and J are TRBV5-1 and TRBJ1-5, with 9 bases that match TRBD1. This CDR3 is 16 amino acids long. V dropped 1 base and J dropped 3; count of bases not matched to a gene: 5. Germline V gene lookup returns CDR1 SGHRS and CDR2 YFSETQ. In DNA, the CDR3 is TGCGCCAGCAGCTTGCGGACAGGGGTTGACAATCAGCCCCAGCATTTT. Translated: CASSLRTGVDNQPQHF.

The chain joins TRBV11-2 to TRBJ2-5; the D gene is possibly TRBD2 (5 bases). The germline V gene encodes CDR1 SGHAT and CDR2 FQNNGV. Trimming shortened V by 0 bases and J by 4 bases, and 9 bases separated the two germline ends. This CDR3 comprises 14 residues. Written as DNA, the CDR3 is TGTGCCAGCAGCTTAGAGCTAGCAAGAGAGACCCAGTACTTC. This codes for CASSLELARETQYF.